The source of this TCR beta chain is a study of blood T cell repertoires in COVID-19. This clone appeared many times. TCRdb keeps only in-frame clones here, not all; method: immunoSEQ multiplex PCR. Found here are under 75,000 clones, less than 75% of them singletons; the top ten hold around 20%. Sequencing was done on a sample of peripheral blood. The TCR was taken from a man in his sixties with acute or convalescent COVID-19.

This CDR3 reads CASNIDRTEEAFF. For the CDR3, the DNA is TGTGCCAGCAACATTGACCGGACAGAAGAAGCTTTCTTT. This rearrangement joins TRBV2 to TRBJ1-1; D is perhaps TRBD1 (6 bases). Germline V lookup: CDR1 SNHLY, CDR2 FYNNEI. V lost 7 bases, J lost 8 bases, and 17 bases lay in between. The CDR3 consists of 13 residues.